This T cell receptor (beta chain) comes out of a study of OX40 agonist ivuxolimab in advanced cancers. The germline gives CDR1 MDHEN, CDR2 SYDVKM. This CDR3 is 14 amino acids long. V shed 7 bases and J shed 2 bases, with 14 bases lying between them. TCRdb's table, derived via immunoSEQ multiplex PCR, lists solely in-frame clones and lacks some. This sample has some 70,000 clones, with roughly four fifths found just once. This receptor was taken from an adult with an advanced solid tumor such as melanoma, head and neck, liver or kidney cancer. The chain combines TRBV28 with TRBJ1-2, with a possible D match to TRBD1 (6 bases). The sequences come from CD4+ or CD8+ T cells sorted from blood, collected in a trial of the OX40 agonist ivuxolimab. The CDR3 protein is CASTLTGQNYGYTF. The CDR3 region has the DNA TGTGCCAGCACCCTGACAGGACAAAACTATGGCTACACCTTC.